This TCR beta chain came from a study of blood T cells in healthy people across ages. Next came a second PCR, run for roughly 6 to 11 cycles, which used a sample-barcoded 5' primer along with a J-beta primer mix. TCRdb reanalysed the 5' RACE reads using MiXCR and keeps one entry per CDR3 protein. Of 1,100,000 or so distinct CDR3 sequences detected, less than 50% appear once; the ten largest clones hold about 20%. As for this clonotype: Its target is unknown.

The CDR3 runs 14 residues. The V gene's germline CDR1 is SNHLY and CDR2 FYNNEI. The J segment lost 7 bases and the V segment lost 6 bases, leaving 6 bases of the junction unmatched. Findings and caveats of the study: Donor CMV status was unknown, possibly confounding expanded clonotype changes.

The chain is built from TRBV2 and TRBJ1-6; 7 bases match TRBD1. Sequenced input: blood. The receptor's source is a woman in her fifties or sixties in good health. CDR3 sequence: CASSQGGSNSPLHF. CDR3 DNA: TGTGCCAGCAGCCAGGGGGGGAGCAATTCACCCCTCCACTTT.